This passage covers 22 T cell receptor beta chains from one sample sequenced in a study of cytomegalovirus exposure and HLA in healthy donors. Clones were sequenced by immunoSEQ multiplex PCR, and TCRdb holds only the in-frame ones, with some missing. This table has around 95,000 clones, approximately 81% appearing once. Material for sequencing was PBMCs. The receptors were gathered from a man younger than 35 in good health and CMV-seropositive.

The chain uses TRBV27 and TRBJ2-7; TRBD2 matches at 12 bases. The trim removed 5 bases at V and 2 bases at J, leaving 10 bases unmatched. The CDR3 extends over 17 amino acids. CDR1 and CDR2 from the germline V gene are MNHEY and SMNVEV (reference sequence). In DNA, the CDR3 is TGTGCCAGCAGTCCAGTTGCCGGACTAGCGGGAACCTACGAGCAGTACTTC. This codes for CASSPVAGLAGTYEQYF.

The gene calls are TRBV10-2 and TRBJ2-7, with 8 nucleotides matching TRBD1. V gave up 2 bases and J gave up 3 bases; unmatched junction bases: 3. The germline CDR1 and CDR2 sequences are WSHSY and SAAADI. The CDR3 length is 14 residues. CDR3 sequence reads: CASSEQGAGYEQYV. CDR3 nucleotides: TGCGCCAGCAGTGAGCAGGGGGCGGGCTACGAGCAGTACGTC.

The chain has TRBV28 and TRBJ2-5; D gene unclear. Deletions cut 5 bases from V and 5 bases from J, with 9 bases between. This CDR3 has 12 amino acids. Germline V gene sequence: CDR1 MDHEN, CDR2 SYDVKM. CDR3 sequence: CASSILLETQYF. CDR3 DNA: TGTGCCAGCAGTATCTTGTTGGAGACCCAGTACTTC. Full variable domain (rest looked up from reference TRBV28 and TRBJ2-5): DVKVTQSSRYLVKRTGEKVFLECVQDMDHENMFWYRQDPGLGLRLIYFSYDVKMKEKGDIPEGYSVSREKKERFSLILESASTNQTSMYLCASSILLETQYFGPGTRLLVL.

The J gene is TRBJ1-1, the V gene TRBV6-5, with D perhaps TRBD1 (5 bases). CDR3 length equals 12 residues. Trimming removed 7 bases from V and 7 bases from J, with 13 bases in between. Germline V gives CDR1 MNHEY, CDR2 SVGAGI. The CDR3 sequence: CASTPTGGEAFF. The DNA of the CDR3 is TGTGCCAGCACCCCAACGGGGGGTGAAGCTTTCTTT.

This chain uses TRBV2 with TRBJ2-4; 10 bases match TRBD2. The length of the CDR3 is 13 residues. The V and J ends lost 8 bases and 5 bases, in that order; junction bases with no gene match: 3. The germline CDR1 and CDR2 sequences are SNHLY and FYNNEI. The CDR3: CASVLAGENIQYF. CDR3 in DNA: TGTGCCAGCGTGCTAGCGGGAGAAAACATTCAGTACTTC.

The CDR3 DNA follows: TGTGCCAGCAGCTTATCACTAGACACAGATACGCAGTATTTT. As protein: CASSLSLDTDTQYF. The gene calls are TRBV11-2 and TRBJ2-3, with D tentatively TRBD2 (5 bases). The CDR3 covers 14 residues. CDR1 is SGHAT and CDR2 is FQNNGV in the germline V gene. V was shortened by 2 bases and J by 2 bases, with 8 bases between the two germline ends.

The V and J genes are TRBV11-3 and TRBJ2-7; 9 positions match TRBD1. Trimming cost V 5 bases and J 6 bases; bases outside gene matches: 14. This CDR3 is 16 amino acids long. The germline gives CDR1 SGHNT, CDR2 YENEEA. The CDR3 nucleotides read TGTGCCAGCAGCCCCGGGACAGGGCCTGGGAAGGGCGAGCAGTACTTC. This gives the protein CASSPGTGPGKGEQYF.

The chain combines TRBV28 with TRBJ2-1, with 10 bases fitting TRBD1. Germline assignment: CDR1 MDHEN and CDR2 SYDVKM. V was pared by 6 bases and J by 10 bases, with 21 bases of the junction left unmatched. The length of the CDR3 is 18 residues. For the CDR3, the DNA is TGTGCCAGCAGGTTCCCCCGGCCCGGGACAGGGGTCCTAGGGGAGCAGTTCTTC. Translation gives CASRFPRPGTGVLGEQFF.

J is TRBJ2-2 and V is TRBV6-1; TRBD2 matches 7 bases. With V trimmed by 8 bases and J by 8 bases, 11 bases remained unmatched. Germline CDR1 and CDR2: MNHNS and SASEGT. The CDR3 runs 14 residues. CDR3 sequence: CASARAGGGGELFF. Here the CDR3 DNA reads TGTGCCAGCGCCCGCGCAGGCGGGGGTGGGGAGCTGTTTTTT.

This rearrangement joins TRBV4-2 to TRBJ2-3; 9 bases align to TRBD2. The CDR3 contains 17 residues. The V segment lost 3 bases and the J segment 6 bases; nucleotides outside the gene matches: 13. Germline CDR1 reads LGHNA; CDR2 reads YNFKEQ. CDR3 amino acids: CASSQGEAGGSGDTQYF. The CDR3 DNA is TGTGCCAGCAGCCAGGGGGAAGCGGGAGGATCTGGGGATACGCAGTATTTT.

The V call is TRBV11-3, the J call TRBJ2-7; 9 bases fit TRBD2. Germline CDR1 and CDR2: SGHNT and YENEEA. The CDR3 length is 15 residues. V lost 2 bases to trimming and J lost 1 base; unmatched junction nucleotides: 3. The CDR3 region is CASSLRAGGSYEQYV. The CDR3 coding sequence is TGTGCCAGCAGCTTAAGAGCGGGAGGTTCCTACGAGCAGTACGTC.

The chain employs TRBV18 and TRBJ2-6; D may be TRBD1 (6 bases). Per germline, CDR1 KGHSH and CDR2 LQKENI. With 5 bases removed from V and 0 bases from J, the gap between germline ends came to 11 bases. The CDR3 covers 16 residues. The CDR3 DNA follows: TGTGCCAGCTCAGAAACAGGGAACTCTGGGGCCAACGTCCTGACTTTC. Protein: CASSETGNSGANVLTF.

This chain uses TRBV29-1 with TRBJ2-4; 7 bases align to TRBD1. CDR1 is SQVTM, CDR2 ANQGSEA, per germline. The CDR3 is made up of 13 amino acids. The ends lost 6 bases at V and 2 bases at J; junction bases unmatched: 4. CDR3 protein: CSVQDRTKNIQYF. In DNA form, the CDR3 reads TGCAGCGTCCAGGACAGGACCAAAAACATTCAGTACTTC. The complete variable domain, with remaining parts taken from reference TRBV29-1 and TRBJ2-4, reads SAVISQKPSRDICQRGTSLTIQCQVDSQVTMMFWYRQQPGQSLTLIATANQGSEATYESGFVIDKFPISRPNLTFSTLTVSNMSPEDSSIYLCSVQDRTKNIQYFGAGTRLSVL.

As for this clone: At the DNA level, this CDR3 is encoded by other sequences in the same sample as well. The gene calls are TRBV14 and TRBJ2-7; D gene ambiguous. V was clipped by 3 bases and J by 1 base, with 7 bases between them. CDR1 and CDR2 from the germline V gene are SGHDN and FVKESK. The CDR3 consists of 13 residues. Here the CDR3 DNA reads TGTGCCAGCAGCCAGGGCCAGTCCTACGAGCAGTACGTC. Translated, it gives CASSQGQSYEQYV.

The CDR3 bases are TGTGCCAGCAGTTTATCTCAGGGGGTAAGGGGTGAAAAACTGTTTTTT. Translating gives CASSLSQGVRGEKLFF. The rearrangement links TRBV27 to TRBJ1-4; the match to TRBD1 covers 7 bases. The CDR3 sequence is 16 residues long. Per germline, CDR1 MNHEY and CDR2 SMNVEV (reference sequence). Trimming at V came to 0 bases and at J to 7 bases, leaving 8 bases not matched to a gene.

The chain is built from TRBV6-1 and TRBJ2-1; 12 nucleotides match TRBD2. V was clipped by 4 bases and J by 0 bases; unmatched bases: 7. The CDR3 has 18 amino acids. Germline V gene data show CDR1 as MNHNS and CDR2 as SASEGT. The CDR3 sequence: CASSGTSGRRDSYNEQFF. CDR3 bases: TGTGCCAGCAGTGGTACTAGCGGGAGGAGGGACTCCTACAATGAGCAGTTCTTC.

The rearrangement links TRBV30 to TRBJ2-1; 12 nucleotides agree with TRBD2. The CDR3 is made up of 15 amino acids. Germline-derived CDR1 and CDR2 are GTSNPN and SVGIG (reference sequence). V was pared by 0 bases and J by 7 bases, with 4 bases of the junction left unmatched. CDR3 in amino acids: CAWSVGLAGRNEQFF. In nucleotides, the CDR3 is TGTGCCTGGAGTGTAGGACTAGCGGGAAGGAATGAGCAGTTCTTC.

The chain couples TRBV5-4 to TRBJ2-1; D might be TRBD2 (6 bases). The CDR3 loop spans 15 amino acids. V was shortened by 0 bases and J by 12 bases, with 19 bases between the two germline ends. The V gene's germline CDR1 is SGHNT and CDR2 YYREEE (reference sequence). The CDR3 region is CASSLGGDQGGWQFF. The CDR3 nucleotides are TGTGCCAGCAGCTTGGGGGGGGATCAAGGCGGGTGGCAGTTCTTC. Full variable domain (rest looked up from reference TRBV5-4 and TRBJ2-1): ETGVTQSPTHLIKTRGQQVTLRCSSQSGHNTVSWYQQALGQGPQFIFQYYREEENGRGNFPPRFSGLQFPNYSSELNVNALELDDSALYLCASSLGGDQGGWQFFGPGTRLTVL.

The chain links TRBV4-1 to TRBJ2-1; 10 bases are shared with TRBD2. CDR3 size: 16 residues. CDR1 is MGHRA and CDR2 is YSYEKL in the germline V gene. The J segment lost 5 bases and the V segment lost 2 bases, leaving 6 bases of the junction unmatched. The CDR3: CASSQSLAGDHNEQFF. The CDR3 DNA follows: TGCGCCAGCAGCCAATCTCTAGCGGGAGATCACAATGAGCAGTTCTTC.

The V gene is TRBV10-3, the J gene TRBJ2-7; possibly TRBD1 for D (5 bases). CDR1 is ENHRY, CDR2 SYGVKD, per germline. V lost 6 bases and J 1 base, leaving 10 bases between the germline ends. This CDR3 has 13 amino acids. CDR3 in DNA: TGTGCCATCAGGGCAGGGCATTCCTACGAGCAGTACTTC. Protein: CAIRAGHSYEQYF.

This rearrangement joins TRBV27 to TRBJ1-2; tentatively, D is TRBD1 (5 bases). Germline CDR1 MNHEY, CDR2 SMNVEV (reference sequence). The V end lost 6 bases, the J end lost 8 bases, and 22 bases lay between the germline ends. The CDR3 has 15 residues. CDR3 protein: CASSISGLAGSGYTF. In DNA, the CDR3 is TGTGCCAGCAGCATTTCGGGACTAGCGGGTTCGGGCTACACCTTC.

The chain links TRBV19 to TRBJ2-5; weak D call: TRBD2 (5 bases). This CDR3 region has 17 residues. With 3 bases removed from V and 3 bases from J, the gap between germline ends came to 20 bases. Germline V CDR1 and CDR2: LNHDA, SQIVND (reference sequence). DNA of the CDR3: TGTGCCAGTAGTATCTTCCCAGCTAGCCGAACGAAAGAGACCCAGTACTTC. The encoded protein is CASSIFPASRTKETQYF.